One and the same sample provided the 26 T cell receptor beta chains below, sequenced in a study of blood T cell repertoires in COVID-19. The assay was immunoSEQ multiplex PCR, and TCRdb's table has in-frame clones only and misses some. The sample lists 200,000 to 250,000 clones; more than 65% were seen once. Sequencing input: peripheral blood. Every receptor here comes from a woman of 80 years or more with acute or convalescent COVID-19.

The chain carries TRBV18 and TRBJ1-3, with 10 bases lining up with TRBD1. With 4 bases clipped from V and 0 bases from J, the junction kept 0 bases outside the gene matches. The germline V gene encodes CDR1 KGHSH and CDR2 LQKENI. The CDR3 is made up of 15 amino acids. DNA for the CDR3: TGTGCCAGCTCACGGGACAGGGGCTCTGGAAACACCATATATTTT. Its protein product is CASSRDRGSGNTIYF.

The genes are TRBV6-5 and TRBJ1-5; TRBD1 matches at 11 bases. Unmatched junction bases numbered 4, after V lost 7 bases and J lost 5 bases. This CDR3 is built from 14 residues. Looked up from germline, CDR1 is MNHEY and CDR2 is SVGAGI. CDR3 sequence: CASTWTGGYQPQHF. The CDR3 bases are TGTGCCAGCACCTGGACAGGGGGCTATCAGCCCCAGCATTTT.

This clone has just one count. This chain connects TRBV12-5 to TRBJ1-2; the D gene is possibly TRBD1 (5 bases). V lost 1 base and J lost 8, with 11 bases in between. The germline CDR1 and CDR2 sequences are LGHNT and FRNRAP. CDR3 size: 13 residues. The CDR3, as DNA: TGTGCTAGTGGTTTGGAACCCAGGGCCGGCTACACCTTC. This translates into CASGLEPRAGYTF.

The chain combines TRBV25-1 with TRBJ1-2; 7 bases are shared with TRBD1. CDR3 length: 14 residues. V lost 5 bases and J lost 3; bases outside the gene matches: 6. Germline-derived CDR1 and CDR2 are MGHDK and SYGVNS. Here the CDR3 reads CASSRQGSYYGYTF. DNA of the CDR3: TGTGCCAGCAGTAGACAGGGCTCCTACTATGGCTACACCTTC.

V gene TRBV18 combines with J gene TRBJ1-2; 7 bases are a match to TRBD1. V lost 6 bases to trimming and J lost 5 bases; unmatched junction nucleotides: 18. Germline assignment: CDR1 KGHSH and CDR2 LQKENI. The CDR3 has 17 residues. This CDR3 is CASSLQDRSGGGYGYTF. CDR3 in DNA: TGTGCCAGCTCCCTCCAAGATCGGTCAGGGGGAGGATATGGCTACACCTTC.

This sequence joins TRBV12-3 or TRBV12-4 and TRBJ2-5; D may be TRBD1 (6 bases). The V end lost 6 bases, the J end lost 2 bases, and 7 bases lay between the germline ends. The CDR3 totals 12 residues. The CDR3 coding sequence is TGTGCCAGCAGAAGGGGGCAAGAGACCCAGTACTTC. It specifies CASRRGQETQYF.

The gene calls are TRBV29-1 and TRBJ1-5, with TRBD1 matching 10 bases. This CDR3 is 14 amino acids long. V lost 4 bases and J lost 4; bases outside the gene matches: 4. The germline V gene has CDR1 SQVTM and CDR2 ANQGSEA. CDR3 DNA sequence: TGCAGCGTTGGCGGACAGGGGGGAAATCAGCCCCAGCATTTT. Its translation: CSVGGQGGNQPQHF.

The rearrangement joins TRBV5-1 to TRBJ1-4; D is perhaps TRBD1 (5 bases). Germline assignment: CDR1 SGHRS and CDR2 YFSETQ. The CDR3 is made up of 14 amino acids. With 4 bases removed from V and 5 bases from J, the gap between germline ends came to 12 bases. CDR3 bases: TGCGCCAGCAGCCCGGGGACTCTAAATGAAAAACTGTTTTTT. Encoded protein: CASSPGTLNEKLFF.

This chain connects TRBV5-4 to TRBJ2-3; 11 bases are a match to TRBD2. V was pared by 0 bases and J by 2 bases, with 5 bases of the junction left unmatched. CDR3 length equals 17 residues. The germline V gene has CDR1 SGHNT and CDR2 YYREEE (reference sequence). The CDR3: CASSLGASGGFTDTQYF. CDR3 coding DNA: TGTGCCAGCAGCTTGGGCGCTAGCGGGGGGTTCACAGATACGCAGTATTTT.

Comment on this clone: This sample includes further DNA sequences coding for the same CDR3. The chain joins TRBV7-2 to TRBJ2-2; D not certain. The CDR3 length is 11 residues. The V end was cut by 5 bases, the J end by 7 bases, with 5 bases between. From germline, CDR1 is SGHTA and CDR2 FQGNSA. The CDR3 here is CASSLYGELFF. The CDR3 nucleotides are TGTGCCAGCAGCCTGTACGGGGAGCTGTTTTTT.

The rearrangement links TRBV5-1 to TRBJ2-4; 10 nucleotides line up with TRBD2. CDR3 length: 19 amino acids. Germline-derived CDR1 and CDR2 are SGHRS and YFSETQ. J was trimmed by 0 bases and V by 4 bases; bases with no gene match: 13. CDR3 region: CASSELAGTTLLAKNIQYF. In nucleotides, the CDR3 is TGCGCCAGCAGCGAACTAGCGGGGACGACCTTATTAGCCAAAAACATTCAGTACTTC. Variable domain in full (rest from reference TRBV5-1 and TRBJ2-4): KAGVTQTPRYLIKTRGQQVTLSCSPISGHRSVSWYQQTPGQGLQFLFEYFSETQRNKGNFPGRFSGRQFSNSRSEMNVSTLELGDSALYLCASSELAGTTLLAKNIQYFGAGTRLSVL.

This clone has only one observation. The gene calls are TRBV6-5 and TRBJ1-2; D might be TRBD1 (6 bases). The CDR3 is made up of 12 amino acids. V lost 7 bases and J lost 7, with 13 bases in between. Germline lookup yields CDR1 MNHEY and CDR2 SVGAGI. CDR3 sequence: CASNQQGFGYTF. The CDR3, as DNA: TGTGCCAGCAACCAACAGGGTTTTGGCTACACCTTC.

The chain couples TRBV6-6 to TRBJ1-1; 12 nucleotides match TRBD1. The V gene end was trimmed by 5 bases and the J gene end by 0 bases; junction bases not matched to a gene: 7. Looked up from germline, CDR1 is MNHNY and CDR2 is SVGAGI (reference sequence). The CDR3 sequence is 17 residues long. CDR3 in DNA: TGTGCCAGCAGTCTCGGGACAGGGGGCGGGATGAACACTGAAGCTTTCTTT. This encodes CASSLGTGGGMNTEAFF.

V is TRBV18 and J is TRBJ1-5; unclear D gene. Trimming pared 3 bases from V and 2 bases from J, leaving 2 bases between. The CDR3 has 12 amino acids. Germline V gene sequence: CDR1 KGHSH, CDR2 LQKENI. The CDR3: CASSPGNQPQHF. The CDR3 DNA follows: TGTGCCAGCTCACCCGGCAATCAGCCCCAGCATTTT.

The chain is built from TRBV19 and TRBJ1-1, with D perhaps TRBD1 (6 bases). The CDR3 consists of 18 residues. The germline CDR1 and CDR2 sequences are LNHDA and SQIVND (reference sequence). V was pared by 5 bases and J by 1 base, with 23 bases between. The CDR3 protein is CASSPTRGGTRGNTEAFF. The CDR3 DNA follows: TGTGCCAGTAGTCCAACCCGGGGGGGGACAAGGGGGAACACTGAAGCTTTCTTT.

The rearrangement links TRBV5-5 to TRBJ1-5, with TRBD1 identical over 9 bases. The V gene's germline CDR1 is SGHKS and CDR2 YYEKEE (reference sequence). The CDR3 contains 17 residues. The J segment lost 0 bases and the V segment lost 2 bases, leaving 6 bases of the junction unmatched. The CDR3 region is CASSFLQGASSNQPQHF. In DNA, the CDR3 is TGTGCCAGCAGCTTCTTACAGGGGGCATCTAGCAATCAGCCCCAGCATTTT.

The chain couples TRBV12-3 or TRBV12-4 to TRBJ1-3; D not resolved. This CDR3 spans 12 amino acids. V was cut by 6 bases and J by 8 bases, with 11 bases left in between. The CDR3 nucleotides are TGTGCCAGCAGCATAACTCGTGACACCATATATTTT. Its translation is CASSITRDTIYF.

The V call is TRBV30, the J call TRBJ1-6; D ambiguous. V lost 4 bases and J lost 0, with 16 bases in between. CDR1 and CDR2 (germline): GTSNPN, SVGIG (reference sequence). The CDR3 runs 17 residues. CDR3 amino acids: CAWNAGTLSSYNSPLHF. The CDR3 nucleotides read TGTGCCTGGAATGCAGGCACCTTAAGCTCCTATAATTCACCCCTCCACTTT. The full variable domain, in which reference TRBV30 and TRBJ1-6 provide the parts outside the CDR3, is SQTIHQWPATLVQPVGSPLSLECTVEGTSNPNLYWYRQAAGRGLQLLFYSVGIGQISSEVPQNLSASRPQDRQFILSSKKLLLSDSGFYLCAWNAGTLSSYNSPLHFGNGTRLTVT.

The chain's CDR3 is CASSLLPGTSGAAYNEQFF. DNA for the CDR3: TGTGCCAGCTCTCTCCTACCCGGGACTAGCGGGGCGGCCTACAATGAGCAGTTCTTC. The chain employs TRBV18 and TRBJ2-1, with 13 positions matching TRBD2. The V gene's germline CDR1 is KGHSH and CDR2 LQKENI. The CDR3 is 19 residues long. The V segment lost 6 bases and the J segment 2 bases; nucleotides outside the gene matches: 13.

As to this clone: At one end, the junction sequence differs from germline, possibly due to a read error. This rearrangement joins TRBV11-3 to TRBJ1-1; D is unresolved. Germline lookup yields CDR1 SGHNT and CDR2 YENEEA. The CDR3 runs to 13 residues. CDR3: CASSLEGNIEAFF. For the CDR3, the DNA is TGTGCCAGCAGCTTAGAGGGCAACATTGAAGCTTTCTTT.

This rearrangement joins TRBV9 to TRBJ1-4; weak D call: TRBD1 (6 bases). V lost 0 bases to trimming and J lost 8 bases, with 11 bases between them. CDR1 and CDR2 (germline): SGDLS, YYNGEE. The CDR3 runs to 14 residues. The CDR3 region is CASSVATTGEKLFF. The CDR3 DNA follows: TGTGCCAGCAGCGTAGCCACCACAGGGGAAAAACTGTTTTTT.

The rearrangement links TRBV28 to TRBJ2-3, with TRBD2 identical over 11 bases. V trimming: 3 bases; J trimming: 2 bases; junction bases outside the gene matches: 4. CDR1 and CDR2 (germline): MDHEN, SYDVKM. This CDR3 region has 16 residues. CDR3 in DNA: TGTGCCAGCAGTTTCACTAGCGGGGGACTCACAGATACGCAGTATTTT. It encodes CASSFTSGGLTDTQYF.

This chain uses TRBV5-1 with TRBJ2-3; 9 bases fit TRBD2. Trimming removed 3 bases from V and 6 bases from J; junction bases left unmatched: 5. The germline V gene has CDR1 SGHRS and CDR2 YFSETQ. The CDR3 sequence is 14 residues long. The CDR3 region has the DNA TGCGCCAGCAGCTCTTTAGCGGGGGACGATACGCAGTATTTT. It is translated as CASSSLAGDDTQYF. The complete variable domain, with remaining parts taken from reference TRBV5-1 and TRBJ2-3, reads KAGVTQTPRYLIKTRGQQVTLSCSPISGHRSVSWYQQTPGQGLQFLFEYFSETQRNKGNFPGRFSGRQFSNSRSEMNVSTLELGDSALYLCASSSLAGDDTQYFGPGTRLTVL.

This rearrangement joins TRBV11-3 to TRBJ1-3; D may be TRBD1 (6 bases). The length of the CDR3 is 13 residues. The V gene lost 3 bases and the J gene lost 3 bases, with 6 bases spanning the gap. Germline V gene data show CDR1 as SGHNT and CDR2 as YENEEA. The CDR3 is CASSLTGGNTIYF. CDR3 nucleotide sequence: TGTGCCAGCAGCTTGACAGGTGGAAACACCATATATTTT.

This clone was picked up one time. CDR3 sequence: CAIRQGMVDYGYTF. DNA of the CDR3: TGTGCCATCAGACAGGGTATGGTGGACTATGGCTACACCTTC. The chain recombines TRBV10-3 with TRBJ1-2, with a weak D call TRBD1 (6 bases). The V gene's germline CDR1 is ENHRY and CDR2 SYGVKD. CDR3 length equals 14 residues. V lost 6 bases, J lost 3 bases, and 14 bases lay in between.

This clone was found once. The V and J genes are TRBV3-1 (or the pseudogene TRBV3-2) and TRBJ2-6; a weak D match, TRBD1 (5 bases). CDR1 and CDR2 from the germline V gene are LGHDT and YNNKEL (reference sequence). V was shortened by 3 bases and J by 0 bases, with 9 bases between the two germline ends. This CDR3 is 16 amino acids long. CDR3 amino acids: CASSQNRPSGANVLTF. CDR3 DNA sequence: TGTGCCAGCAGCCAGAACAGGCCCTCTGGGGCCAACGTCCTGACTTTC.